A selection of T cell receptor beta chains follows, all from one sample in a study of blood T cell repertoires in COVID-19. This table comes from immunoSEQ multiplex PCR, and its TCRdb copy is limited to in-frame clones, with some not included. This table has roughly 250,000 clones, nearly 85% appearing once. Sequencing was carried out using peripheral blood. The receptor set was obtained from a human donor in a cohort sampled during active COVID-19. CDR3s include the opening cysteine and the closing phenylalanine or tryptophan. The order of the fields is V gene, J gene, D gene, clone size, CDR3 protein, CDR3 DNA. The D gene is left open where the match is weak. Not all rows give a size; the values are once, few, many and, for expanded clones, a class.

V gene: TRBV10-3
J gene: TRBJ2-7
D gene: NA
clone size: NA
CDR3 protein: CAILSAGSEQYF
CDR3 DNA: TGTGCCATCCTATCGGCTGGGAGCGAGCAGTACTTC

V gene: TRBV9
J gene: TRBJ1-5
D gene: NA
clone size: NA
CDR3 protein: CASSVAGTSNQPQHF
CDR3 DNA: TGTGCCAGCAGCGTAGCAGGTACGAGCAATCAGCCCCAGCATTTT

V gene: TRBV5-1
J gene: TRBJ2-7
D gene: NA
clone size: NA
CDR3 protein: CASSLVASAYEQYF
CDR3 DNA: TGCGCCAGCAGCTTGGTAGCCTCGGCCTACGAGCAGTACTTC

V gene: TRBV7-9
J gene: TRBJ2-2
D gene: TRBD1
clone size: NA
CDR3 protein: CASSAYGQGAKRTTGELFF
CDR3 DNA: TGTGCCAGCAGCGCATACGGTCAGGGGGCGAAGCGGACCACCGGGGAGCTGTTTTTT

V gene: TRBV14
J gene: TRBJ2-2
D gene: TRBD1
clone size: NA
CDR3 protein: CASSQGLQGADGELFF
CDR3 DNA: TGTGCCAGCAGCCAAGGACTCCAGGGGGCGGACGGGGAGCTGTTTTTT

V gene: TRBV5-1
J gene: TRBJ1-2
D gene: TRBD1
clone size: NA
CDR3 protein: CASSLGQGANGYTF
CDR3 DNA: TGCGCCAGCAGCTTGGGACAGGGGGCAAATGGCTACACCTTC

V gene: TRBV6-5
J gene: TRBJ2-7
D gene: NA
clone size: NA
CDR3 protein: CASKGIDSLSYEQYF
CDR3 DNA: TGTGCCAGCAAGGGGATCGACTCTCTGTCTTACGAGCAGTACTTC

V gene: TRBV28
J gene: TRBJ2-1
D gene: TRBD1
clone size: NA
CDR3 protein: CASSSPGQGAGEQFF
CDR3 DNA: TGTGCCAGCAGTTCGCCGGGACAGGGGGCTGGTGAGCAGTTCTTC

V gene: TRBV18
J gene: TRBJ2-7
D gene: NA
clone size: NA
CDR3 protein: CASSTLSGEQYF
CDR3 DNA: TGTGCCAGCTCAACCCTTTCGGGGGAGCAGTACTTC

V gene: TRBV28
J gene: TRBJ2-7
D gene: NA
clone size: NA
CDR3 protein: CASSSTSISYEQYF
CDR3 DNA: TGTGCCAGCAGTTCGACTAGTATTTCCTACGAGCAGTACTTC

V gene: TRBV10-3
J gene: TRBJ2-4
D gene: NA
clone size: NA
CDR3 protein: CAISESGGKNIQYF
CDR3 DNA: TGTGCCATCAGTGAGTCCGGCGGAAAAAACATTCAGTACTTC

V gene: TRBV9
J gene: TRBJ2-7
D gene: NA
clone size: NA
CDR3 protein: CASSVDERQYEQYF
CDR3 DNA: TGTGCCAGCAGCGTAGACGAACGACAATACGAGCAGTACTTC

V gene: TRBV9
J gene: TRBJ2-1
D gene: TRBD2
clone size: NA
CDR3 protein: CASSATSGRRGEQFF
CDR3 DNA: TGTGCCAGCAGCGCTACTAGCGGGAGACGTGGTGAGCAGTTCTTC

V gene: TRBV20-1
J gene: TRBJ1-1
D gene: NA
clone size: NA
CDR3 protein: CSAQVVGEAFF
CDR3 DNA: TGCAGTGCTCAGGTGGTGGGTGAAGCTTTCTTT

V gene: TRBV27
J gene: TRBJ1-2
D gene: NA
clone size: NA
CDR3 protein: CASKPRGNYGYTF
CDR3 DNA: TGTGCCAGCAAGCCGCGGGGAAACTATGGCTACACCTTC

V gene: TRBV7-2
J gene: TRBJ2-1
D gene: TRBD2
clone size: NA
CDR3 protein: CASSLALADYNEQFF
CDR3 DNA: TGTGCCAGCAGCTTAGCACTAGCGGATTACAATGAGCAGTTCTTC

V gene: TRBV15
J gene: TRBJ2-2
D gene: NA
clone size: NA
CDR3 protein: CATSEAPTTGELFF
CDR3 DNA: TGTGCCACCAGCGAGGCCCCGACTACCGGGGAGCTGTTTTTT

V gene: TRBV10-2
J gene: TRBJ2-7
D gene: NA
clone size: NA
CDR3 protein: CASSPRQGAVAGVYEQYF
CDR3 DNA: TGCGCCAGCAGTCCCAGACAGGGGGCGGTAGCGGGAGTTTACGAGCAGTACTTC

V gene: TRBV4-2
J gene: TRBJ2-7
D gene: TRBD2
clone size: NA
CDR3 protein: CASSQDKGGRADDEQYF
CDR3 DNA: TGTGCCAGCAGCCAAGATAAGGGCGGGAGGGCGGATGACGAGCAGTACTTC

V gene: TRBV4-2
J gene: TRBJ2-5
D gene: NA
clone size: NA
CDR3 protein: CASSQGRGTPQETQYF
CDR3 DNA: TGTGCCAGCAGCCAAGGACGGGGGACTCCCCAAGAGACCCAGTACTTC

V gene: TRBV10-3
J gene: TRBJ1-1
D gene: NA
clone size: NA
CDR3 protein: CAIRDNPNTEAFF
CDR3 DNA: TGTGCCATCAGGGACAATCCGAACACTGAAGCTTTCTTT

V gene: TRBV11-2
J gene: TRBJ2-3
D gene: NA
clone size: once
CDR3 protein: CASQTGRSTDTQYF
CDR3 DNA: TGTGCCAGCCAGACAGGGAGGAGCACAGATACGCAGTATTTT

V gene: TRBV4-2
J gene: TRBJ1-4
D gene: NA
clone size: NA
CDR3 protein: CASSQDQGGVEKLFF
CDR3 DNA: TGTGCCAGCAGCCAAGACCAGGGCGGGGTGGAAAAACTGTTTTTT

V gene: TRBV11-2
J gene: TRBJ2-1
D gene: TRBD2
clone size: NA
CDR3 protein: CASSPRATWTSGYNEQFF
CDR3 DNA: TGTGCCAGCAGCCCCAGAGCTACTTGGACTAGCGGATACAATGAGCAGTTCTTC

V gene: TRBV10-2
J gene: TRBJ2-2
D gene: TRBD1
clone size: NA
CDR3 protein: CASIPTGTDYTGELFF
CDR3 DNA: TGCGCCAGCATTCCGACCGGGACAGACTACACCGGGGAGCTGTTTTTT

V gene: TRBV28
J gene: TRBJ2-5
D gene: NA
clone size: NA
CDR3 protein: CASSPPGAGVETQYF
CDR3 DNA: TGTGCCAGCAGTCCCCCAGGGGCGGGCGTGGAGACCCAGTACTTC

V gene: TRBV2
J gene: TRBJ2-2
D gene: TRBD2
clone size: NA
CDR3 protein: CASSDNPSGATGELFF
CDR3 DNA: TGTGCCAGCAGTGATAATCCTAGCGGAGCCACCGGGGAGCTGTTTTTT

V gene: TRBV10-3
J gene: TRBJ1-2
D gene: NA
clone size: NA
CDR3 protein: CAISGQGDHYGYTF
CDR3 DNA: TGTGCCATCAGTGGACAAGGGGATCACTATGGCTACACCTTC

V gene: TRBV3-1/TRBV3-2
J gene: TRBJ2-3
D gene: NA
clone size: NA
CDR3 protein: CASSPSVYTQYF
CDR3 DNA: TGTGCCAGCAGCCCGTCGGTCTATACGCAGTATTTT

V gene: TRBV24-1
J gene: TRBJ2-6
D gene: TRBD2
clone size: NA
CDR3 protein: CATSDNSGGSSIWANVLTF
CDR3 DNA: TGTGCCACCAGTGACAATTCGGGGGGGAGTAGCATATGGGCCAACGTCCTGACTTTC

V gene: TRBV5-1
J gene: TRBJ2-1
D gene: TRBD2
clone size: NA
CDR3 protein: CASSRGDSREGEQFF
CDR3 DNA: TGCGCCAGCAGCCGCGGAGACTCTCGGGAGGGGGAGCAGTTCTTC

V gene: TRBV3-1/TRBV3-2
J gene: TRBJ1-1
D gene: TRBD1
clone size: NA
CDR3 protein: CASSPGRGRPLNTEAFF
CDR3 DNA: TGTGCCAGCAGCCCTGGCAGGGGGCGACCCTTAAACACTGAAGCTTTCTTT

V gene: TRBV13
J gene: TRBJ2-7
D gene: TRBD2
clone size: once
CDR3 protein: CASSLTSGGVEQYF
CDR3 DNA: TGTGCCAGCAGCTTGACTAGCGGGGGGGTCGAGCAGTACTTC

V gene: TRBV11-2
J gene: TRBJ1-4
D gene: NA
clone size: NA
CDR3 protein: CASSFSGASTNEKLFF
CDR3 DNA: TGTGCCAGCAGCTTTTCAGGGGCTTCGACTAATGAAAAACTGTTTTTT

V gene: TRBV12-3/TRBV12-4
J gene: TRBJ1-2
D gene: NA
clone size: once
CDR3 protein: CASSAQGLDGYTF
CDR3 DNA: TGTGCCAGCAGTGCCCAGGGGTTGGATGGCTACACCTTC

V gene: TRBV7-9
J gene: TRBJ1-1
D gene: NA
clone size: NA
CDR3 protein: CASSSQLQGWDTEAFF
CDR3 DNA: TGTGCCAGCAGCTCGCAATTACAGGGATGGGACACTGAAGCTTTCTTT

V gene: TRBV9
J gene: TRBJ1-2
D gene: NA
clone size: NA
CDR3 protein: CASRGLGEGGGYTF
CDR3 DNA: TGTGCCAGCAGGGGCCTCGGGGAAGGGGGTGGCTACACCTTC